The sequence of this TCR beta chain was determined in a study of control samples from healthy donors and cancer patients. The germline CDR1 and CDR2 sequences are MNHEY and SMNVEV (reference sequence). V dropped 5 bases and J dropped 1 base, with 14 bases sitting between them. The CDR3 extends over 16 amino acids. Assay used: immunoSEQ multiplex PCR; TCRdb lists only in-frame clones, some missing. The profile covers over 150,000 clones, with approximately 94% appearing a single time and 14% taken by the ten largest. This receptor was taken from a man between 60 and 70 years old with colorectal cancer. Sequenced input: PBMCs. The chain is built from TRBV27 and TRBJ2-2; a possible D gene is TRBD2 (6 bases). The CDR3 is CASSPPRGMNTGELFF. The CDR3 DNA is TGTGCCAGCAGTCCCCCTCGGGGGATGAACACCGGGGAGCTGTTTTTT.